The text below deals with one TCR beta chain. This clone was counted a few times. It lacks a known antigen. Within one base of it there is no much larger clone, and no base qualities were kept. CDR1 and CDR2 (LGHNA, YSLEER) derive from the germline V gene. The CDR3 has 16 amino acids, counting the end cysteine and phenylalanine. Only CDR3 DNA is held: 48 bases, read in frame from base 1. V loses 1 base, J loses 1 base, and the germline ends lie 14 bases apart. The source of the sample is a study of beta chain features in type 1 diabetes (dated by TCRdb to the late 2010s). Turning to the overall study: Mean age, gender distribution, total cell number and subset yield were not different between patients and healthy donors. A total of 100 million to 110 million sorted cells were examined across all samples, and a strong correlation was observed between cell number per subset and RNA yield. The study compared TCRB repertoires of sorted circulating CD4+ T cell subsets between recently diagnosed type 1 diabetes patients and matched healthy donors. Naive and central memory subsets were obtained from all 30 or so donors, but regulatory and stem cell-like memory subsets were isolated from only 8 patients and roughly 8 healthy donors.

Study-wide conclusions, independent of this receptor: Because cDNA was sequenced instead of genomic DNA, highly expressing activated cells could be over-represented, though the groups showed no difference in activation or CD3 levels. Type 1 diabetes patients showed a moderate but significant shortening of TCRB CDR3 length in all four CD4+ subsets. Shorter templates might have been favored by PCR, but patient and control samples were amplified and corrected together, so both groups would have been affected equally by any skew. Naive, central memory and regulatory TCRB repertoires appeared more similar among patients than among healthy donors. Only small numbers of individuals were included in the HLA sub-analyses, which left unresolved whether HLA type had any influence on TCRB rearrangement. At VDJ recombination sites, type 1 diabetes patients had fewer insertions and more deleted nucleotides, which implies abnormalities in thymic rearrangement.

From each donor, a single peripheral blood sample of about 110 mL on average was drawn into heparinised tubes. A BD FACSAria II was used to sort naive, central memory, regulatory and stem cell-like memory CD4+ T cells with a panel that included CD45RO, CCR7, CD25, CD127, CD95 and CD27. Every sorted population had a purity above 95%. PBMCs were separated immediately by Lymphoprep density gradient centrifugation and were stained directly, without being cultured. So that batch effects would be minimized, each experiment stained and sorted samples in pairs, pairing one healthy donor with one patient. The High Capacity cDNA Reverse Transcription Kit was used to reverse transcribe all of the isolated RNA, meaning that expressed TCRB transcripts were what got sequenced. Deep immunoSEQ sequencing was performed on naive, central memory and regulatory T cell samples, with an average of roughly 3.6 million total reads per sample. After sorted cells were lysed in RLT buffer, RNA was extracted with DNase-treated RNeasy Micro or Mini kits, with the choice depending on cell number. Each cell subset was processed on its own to prevent cross-contamination, while patient and healthy donor samples were processed together. The immunoSEQ multiplex PCR was used to amplify TCRB sequences from cDNA, generating 87-bp fragments that spanned the CDR3 region. Sequencing of the amplicons was done on the Illumina HiSeq platform. In the paper's pipeline: PCR bias was corrected computationally using synthetic template baselines, and reads within Hamming distance 2 were collapsed, with unmergeable singletons discarded. Reads were aligned against IMGT to assign V, D and J genes, CDR3 length and insertions or deletions at six rearrangement sites. Within each subset, clonotype counts were normalized to sorted cell number, after which true diversity and Gini coefficients were computed with the tcR R package. Repertoire sharing was quantified using the overlap coefficient calculated on TCRB nucleotide sequences. As stored in TCRdb, this immuneACCESS dataset retains in-frame rearrangements with V and J assigned. A fraction of the clones does not appear; measured against another copy, unresolved V genes explain less than half of the discrepancy, and the remainder lacks a known reason. That table furnishes V, J and clone size, whereas the DNA furnished D and trimming. The sample table contains some 140,000 clones; only one count was recorded for 9% to 9.5% of them. About 0.61% of the sample comes from the top ten.

Recombination joined TRBV4-3 with TRBJ2-7; a tentative D call is TRBD1 (6 bases match). The sequenced sample was central memory CD4+ T cells from blood. This TCR was recovered from a man younger than 30 in good health. The DNA reads TGCGCCAGCAGCCAAGGCCCAGGGGATGGTTCCTACGAGCAGTACTTC. It specifies CASSQGPGDGSYEQYF.